Following are 11 T cell receptor beta chains from one sample sequenced in a study of T-cell reconstitution after alpha-beta-depleted transplantation in children (dated by TCRdb to about 2016). What this sample's treatment or condition label stands for: allogeneic hematopoietic cell transplantation with graft depleted of TCRalphabeta T cells and CD19 B cells. Libraries were prepared through PCR. The instrument given in TCRdb is Illumina HiSeq 2500. TCR libraries were prepared with molecular barcoding, using unique molecular identifiers to normalize TCRbeta repertoire quantification. TCRdb reran the public reads through fastp at Q25 and MiXCR, keeping productive beta chains. When rows share a CDR3 protein, they turn into one entry using the most common DNA and genes. The sample includes about 98,000 distinct CDR3 sequences, with about 6.8% observed a single time. The ten most abundant clones make up about a sixth of the sample.

The sequencing used PBMCs, collected before TCRalphabeta/CD19-depleted stem cell transplant. The source is a boy younger than 10 with acute lymphoblastic leukemia, due to receive a stem cell transplant.

V and J are TRBV5-5 and TRBJ1-6; no firm D call. Germline values: CDR1 SGHKS, CDR2 YYEKEE (reference sequence). V was shortened by 1 base and J by 7 bases, with 15 bases between the two germline ends. CDR3 size: 16 residues. For the CDR3, the DNA is TGTGCCAGCAGCTTGTCATGGGAAGCCCGCAATTCACCCCTCCACTTT. It codes for CASSLSWEARNSPLHF.

This clonotype has a count of ten or more. V and J are TRBV4-3 and TRBJ2-1; 8 bases map to TRBD2. The CDR3 has 15 residues. Unmatched junction bases numbered 11, after V lost 4 bases and J lost 9 bases. Germline assignment: CDR1 LGHNA and CDR2 YSLEER. For the CDR3, the DNA is TGCGCCAGCAGCCTAGCCGGGGGGGTAAACGGTGAGCAGTTCTTC. Translation: CASSLAGGVNGEQFF.

The chain couples TRBV4-2 to TRBJ1-2, with a possible D match to TRBD1 (5 bases). Germline CDR1 LGHNA, CDR2 YNFKEQ. This CDR3 is built from 16 residues. The ends were cut back, 0 bases at V and 4 bases at J, with 15 bases in the middle. Here the CDR3 DNA reads TGTGCCAGCAGCCAAGATCAATGGGGGATGGGCTATGGCTACACCTTC. It specifies CASSQDQWGMGYGYTF.

Worth noting for this clonotype: A clone one base away is much larger, so this may be a read error. This chain connects TRBV20-1 to TRBJ2-1; D possibly uses TRBD1 or TRBD2 (6 bases each). This CDR3 is built from 15 residues. Germline V gives CDR1 DFQATT, CDR2 SNEGSKA (reference sequence). CDR3 loop: CSEARGPSSYNGQFF. As DNA, the CDR3 is TGCAGTGAGGCTCGGGGGCCGAGCTCCTACAATGGGCAGTTCTTC.

This clonotype was counted only a few times. V usage is TRBV27 and J usage is TRBJ1-2; D is possibly TRBD1 (6 bases). The germline V gene has CDR1 MNHEY and CDR2 SMNVEV (reference sequence). The CDR3 covers 14 residues. With 6 bases removed from V and 2 bases from J, the gap between germline ends came to 13 bases. CDR3 residues: CASSPGGPNYGYTF. The CDR3, as DNA: TGTGCCAGCAGCCCGGGGGGGCCCAACTATGGCTACACCTTC.

This clonotype was found many times. V usage is TRBV14 and J usage is TRBJ2-3; D possibly corresponds to TRBD1 (5 bases). Germline lookup yields CDR1 SGHDN and CDR2 FVKESK. The CDR3 totals 14 residues. V lost 8 bases and J 0 bases, leaving 12 bases between the germline ends. The CDR3 loop is CASGGRASTDTQYF. CDR3 coding DNA: TGTGCCAGCGGCGGCAGGGCTAGCACAGATACGCAGTATTTT.

This clonotype has at least ten counts. The chain combines TRBV25-1 with TRBJ1-1; unclear D gene. This CDR3 spans 13 amino acids. V lost 6 bases, J lost 5 bases, and 13 bases lay in between. The V gene's germline CDR1 is MGHDK and CDR2 SYGVNS. CDR3 coding DNA: TGTGCCAGCAGATCTCGTCGAGGGACTGAAGCTTTCTTT. Protein product: CASRSRRGTEAFF. Complete variable domain (other parts from reference TRBV25-1 and TRBJ1-1): EADIYQTPRYLVIGTGKKITLECSQTMGHDKMYWYQQDPGMELHLIHYSYGVNSTEKGDLSSESTVSRIRTEHFPLTLESARPSHTSQYLCASRSRRGTEAFFGQGTRLTVV.

Many counts were recorded for this clonotype. The rearrangement joins TRBV10-3 to TRBJ1-1, with a possible D match to TRBD1 (6 bases). Trimming pared 6 bases from V and 1 base from J, leaving 12 bases between. The germline gives CDR1 ENHRY, CDR2 SYGVKD. The CDR3 is made up of 14 amino acids. The chain's CDR3 is CAISRDNSNTEAFF. CDR3 coding DNA: TGTGCCATCAGCCGGGACAACTCGAACACTGAAGCTTTCTTT.

This clonotype came up many times. V is TRBV5-1 and J is TRBJ2-2, with D hard to call. The CDR3 extends over 12 amino acids. Trimming cost V 0 bases and J 7 bases, with 4 bases left between them. Germline CDR1 SGHRS, CDR2 YFSETQ. The CDR3 here is CASSLDSGELFF. CDR3 coding DNA: TGCGCCAGCAGCTTGGATAGCGGGGAGCTGTTTTTT.

In this sample, this clonotype turned up many times. The chain links TRBV7-8 to TRBJ2-2; possible D gene TRBD1, 6 bases. This CDR3 comprises 16 residues. V lost 2 bases and J 1 base, leaving 11 bases between the germline ends. Germline lookup yields CDR1 SGHVS and CDR2 FQNEAQ. CDR3 amino acids: CASSLLQGLNTGELFF. The CDR3 nucleotides read TGTGCCAGCAGCTTACTACAGGGATTGAACACCGGGGAGCTGTTTTTT. Using reference TRBV7-8 and TRBJ2-2 for the parts outside the CDR3, the full variable domain is GAGVSQSPRYKVAKRGQDVALRCDPISGHVSLFWYQQALGQGPEFLTYFQNEAQLDKSGLPSDRFFAERPEGSVSTLKIQRTQQEDSAVYLCASSLLQGLNTGELFFGEGSRLTVL.

This clonotype showed up just a few times. This chain uses TRBV6-5 with TRBJ2-2; TRBD2 agrees at 9 bases. This CDR3 region has 18 residues. The junction had 9 bases not matched to a gene; V was cut back by 4 bases and J by 0 bases. Germline V gene data show CDR1 as MNHEY and CDR2 as SVGAGI. This CDR3 is CASSFGLAGPTNTGELFF. The CDR3 DNA sequence: TGTGCCAGCAGTTTTGGGCTAGCGGGACCGACGAACACCGGGGAGCTGTTTTTT.